This T cell receptor beta chain emerged from a study of T cell responses to AZD1222 COVID-19 vaccine. Measured with immunoSEQ multiplex PCR; TCRdb has only the in-frame clones, and not every one. In the table there are roughly 100,000 clones, over 85% of which are singletons. Regarding this clone: The antigen remains undetermined.

Study-wide results and caveats: Only six people who got AZD1222 tested seropositive at baseline.

The CDR3 sequence is 15 residues long. The germline V gene encodes CDR1 MDHEN and CDR2 SYDVKM. The TCR was taken from an adult in good health. This sample comprised peripheral blood, obtained on day 0 of AZD1222 vaccination. V gene TRBV28 combines with J gene TRBJ2-5, with D possibly TRBD2 on 7 matching bases. Written as DNA, the CDR3 is TGTTACGGCGGGGGCCTCGGACAGAACCAAGAGACCCAGTACTTC. It yields the protein CYGGGLGQNQETQYF.